These T cell receptor beta chains were read from a single sample in a study of cytomegalovirus exposure and HLA in healthy donors. The protocol was immunoSEQ multiplex PCR, while the TCRdb copy is restricted to in-frame clones and leaves out a portion. Here the sample spans 150,000 or so clones, around four fifths being singletons. Material: PBMCs. The receptors were gathered from a female donor in good health and CMV-seronegative. Both conserved end residues are part of each CDR3. A D gene is named only where the DNA matches it firmly. Only some rows state a clone size, as once, few, many or a class for expanded clones.

V	D	J	size	CDR3	DNA
TRBV6-5	NA	TRBJ1-1	few	CASSLYRAATEAFF	TGTGCCAGCAGTTTATACAGGGCGGCGACTGAAGCTTTCTTT
TRBV15	NA	TRBJ1-2	few	CATSSGGVNYGYTF	TGTGCCACCAGCAGTGGGGGGGTAAACTATGGCTACACCTTC
TRBV2	TRBD1	TRBJ2-3	few	CASLPGQSTDTQYF	TGTGCCAGCTTACCGGGACAGTCCACAGATACGCAGTATTTT
TRBV9	NA	TRBJ2-1	NA	CASSFLGSSYNEQFF	TGTGCCAGCAGCTTCTTAGGGAGCTCCTACAATGAGCAGTTCTTC
TRBV30	NA	TRBJ1-1	NA	CAWSVRGSDTEAFF	TGTGCCTGGAGTGTAAGGGGGTCTGACACTGAAGCTTTCTTT
TRBV5-6	TRBD1	TRBJ2-7	once	CASSLAGTGTYEQYF	TGTGCCAGCAGCTTGGCCGGGACAGGGACCTACGAGCAGTACTTC
TRBV9	NA	TRBJ2-2	NA	CASSVSGGPAGELFF	TGTGCCAGCAGCGTAAGCGGCGGGCCCGCCGGGGAGCTGTTTTTT
TRBV7-8	NA	TRBJ1-4	NA	CASSLGREKLFF	TGTGCCAGCAGCTTAGGTCGTGAAAAACTGTTTTTT
TRBV25-1	TRBD2	TRBJ2-5	NA	CASSVTSGGNQYF	TGTGCCAGCAGTGTGACTAGCGGGGGGAACCAGTACTTC
TRBV6-1	TRBD1	TRBJ1-1	NA	CASSGDRDAAEAFF	TGTGCCAGCAGTGGGGACAGGGACGCCGCTGAAGCTTTCTTT
TRBV14	TRBD1	TRBJ2-3	few	CASSWTGHSLPSTDTQYF	TGTGCCAGCAGCTGGACAGGCCATTCGCTTCCTAGCACAGATACGCAGTATTTT
TRBV7-3	TRBD1	TRBJ2-3	NA	CASSLGDRGRADTQYF	TGTGCCAGCAGCTTGGGGGACAGGGGGCGTGCAGATACGCAGTATTTT
TRBV6-1	TRBD2	TRBJ2-7	NA	CASSEMGGGQYEQYF	TGTGCCAGCAGTGAAATGGGCGGGGGTCAGTACGAGCAGTACTTC
TRBV15	NA	TRBJ1-1	NA	CATSRERGNTEAFF	TGTGCCACCAGCAGAGAGCGGGGGAACACTGAAGCTTTCTTT
TRBV7-9	NA	TRBJ1-2	NA	CASSQAGTGDGYTF	TGTGCCAGCAGCCAGGCGGGGACGGGTGATGGCTACACCTTC
TRBV6-5	NA	TRBJ1-5	NA	CASRQTRDSNQPQHF	TGTGCCAGCAGGCAGACACGGGATAGCAATCAGCCCCAGCATTTT
TRBV2	NA	TRBJ1-1	few	CASSAESGTEAFF	TGTGCCAGCAGTGCGGAGTCGGGAACTGAAGCTTTCTTT
TRBV6-6	TRBD2	TRBJ2-7	NA	CASSSPGGTPSYEQYF	TGTGCCAGCAGTTCGCCGGGGGGGACCCCCTCCTACGAGCAGTACTTC
TRBV2	NA	TRBJ2-1	NA	CASSVSGRSYNEQFF	TGTGCCAGCAGTGTGAGCGGCCGCTCCTACAATGAGCAGTTCTTC
TRBV19	NA	TRBJ1-1	NA	CASIDRTDNTEAFF	TGTGCCAGTATTGATAGGACAGACAACACTGAAGCTTTCTTT
TRBV7-9	NA	TRBJ1-1	NA	CASTTNPVSVGTRGLEAFF	TGTGCCAGCACCACTAACCCTGTGAGCGTAGGGACTAGGGGTTTGGAAGCTTTCTTT
TRBV21-1	NA	TRBJ1-2	NA	CASSKGGQGPKLIYGYTF	TGTGCCAGCAGCAAGGGCGGACAGGGCCCCAAACTGATCTATGGCTACACCTTC
TRBV5-1	NA	TRBJ2-1	NA	CASSSSGLSYNEQFF	TGCGCCAGCAGCTCGAGCGGCCTCTCCTACAATGAGCAGTTCTTC
TRBV5-4	TRBD2	TRBJ2-3	NA	CASSARLAGGPLGTDTQYF	TGTGCCAGCAGCGCGCGACTAGCGGGAGGGCCTTTGGGCACAGATACGCAGTATTTT
TRBV10-3	TRBD2	TRBJ2-1	NA	CAISELRESNEQFF	TGTGCCATCAGTGAGTTGCGGGAGAGCAATGAGCAGTTCTTC
TRBV10-3	NA	TRBJ2-5	NA	CAISEYREETQYF	TGTGCCATCAGTGAGTACAGGGAAGAGACCCAGTACTTC
TRBV7-2	NA	TRBJ2-1	few	CASSRDNAYNEQFF	TGTGCCAGCAGCCGCGATAATGCCTACAATGAGCAGTTCTTC
TRBV30	TRBD1	TRBJ1-1	NA	CAWTAGTGGIRMNTEAFF	TGTGCCTGGACCGCCGGGACAGGGGGCATCCGGATGAACACTGAAGCTTTCTTT
TRBV4-2	TRBD2	TRBJ2-7	NA	CASSQLLAGVNEQYF	TGTGCCAGCAGCCAGTTACTAGCGGGAGTCAACGAGCAGTACTTC
TRBV30	NA	TRBJ2-2	few	CAWSSDYSGTGELFF	TGTGCCTGGAGTAGTGACTATAGTGGCACCGGGGAGCTGTTTTTT
TRBV19	NA	TRBJ1-5	NA	CASSIASQPQHF	TGTGCCAGTAGTATTGCGAGTCAGCCCCAGCATTTT
TRBV29-1	TRBD2	TRBJ2-5	NA	CSVDSGGVETQYF	TGCAGCGTTGACTCGGGGGGGGTAGAGACCCAGTACTTC
TRBV6-5	NA	TRBJ1-5	NA	CASSYSRGQPQHF	TGTGCCAGCAGTTACTCTCGGGGTCAGCCCCAGCATTTT
TRBV9	TRBD1	TRBJ2-1	NA	CASSQQSRDRSYNEQFF	TGTGCCAGCAGCCAACAAAGTCGGGACAGGTCCTACAATGAGCAGTTCTTC
TRBV27	NA	TRBJ1-5	NA	CASSPTAGFNQPQHF	TGTGCCAGCAGTCCCACAGCGGGGTTTAATCAGCCCCAGCATTTT
TRBV6-5	TRBD1	TRBJ2-7	NA	CASSPWDRDEQYF	TGTGCCAGCAGTCCCTGGGACAGGGACGAGCAGTACTTC
TRBV6-1	TRBD1	TRBJ2-7	NA	CASLYDRGSSEQYF	TGTGCCAGCCTTTATGACAGGGGGTCCTCCGAGCAGTACTTC
TRBV5-1	NA	TRBJ2-7	NA	CASSPGQPSYEQYF	TGCGCCAGCAGCCCCGGACAACCCTCCTACGAGCAGTACTTC
TRBV30	TRBD1	TRBJ1-1	NA	CAWAPGQVNTEAFF	TGTGCCTGGGCCCCCGGACAGGTGAACACTGAAGCTTTCTTT
TRBV6-6	TRBD2	TRBJ2-7	NA	CASSYYVSSGSYEQYF	TGTGCCAGCAGTTACTATGTGAGTAGCGGGAGCTACGAGCAGTACTTC
TRBV9	TRBD2	TRBJ2-7	NA	CASSRGLAEYEQYF	TGTGCCAGCAGCCGGGGACTAGCTGAGTACGAGCAGTACTTC
TRBV11-2	NA	TRBJ2-2	NA	CASSFGRASETGELFF	TGTGCCAGCAGCTTCGGCAGGGCCTCAGAGACCGGGGAGCTGTTTTTT
TRBV7-8	NA	TRBJ2-3	NA	CASSFADRPLTDTQYF	TGTGCCAGCAGCTTCGCGGACAGACCCCTCACAGATACGCAGTATTTT
TRBV19	TRBD2	TRBJ2-2	NA	CASSWSGGVTGELFF	TGTGCCAGTAGTTGGTCGGGGGGTGTAACCGGGGAGCTGTTTTTT
TRBV5-4	TRBD1	TRBJ1-2	NA	CASSQRDRVRGGYTF	TGTGCCAGCAGCCAACGGGACAGGGTACGTGGCGGCTACACCTTC
TRBV18	TRBD1	TRBJ2-3	NA	CASSSLQGSDTQYF	TGTGCCAGCTCGTCCTTACAGGGGTCAGATACGCAGTATTTT
TRBV11-2	NA	TRBJ1-2	NA	CASSFSGARDSYGYTF	TGTGCCAGCAGTTTCTCCGGGGCCCGGGACTCTTATGGCTACACCTTC
TRBV29-1	NA	TRBJ2-3	once	CSVDSGTDTQYF	TGCAGCGTTGACTCGGGCACAGATACGCAGTATTTT
TRBV11-1	NA	TRBJ1-1	once	CASSLAEFTGTEAFF	TGTGCCAGCAGCTTAGCTGAGTTCACAGGGACTGAAGCTTTCTTT
TRBV7-9	NA	TRBJ1-2	NA	CASSLERAGERGYTF	TGTGCCAGCAGCTTAGAGAGGGCCGGGGAAAGAGGCTACACCTTC
TRBV27	TRBD2	TRBJ2-2	NA	CASSSSLAGFRGELFF	TGTGCCAGCAGTTCTTCTCTAGCGGGGTTCCGCGGGGAGCTGTTTTTT